These 32 T cell receptor beta chains were sequenced from one sample in a study of blood T cell repertoires in COVID-19. Sequenced by immunoSEQ multiplex PCR; TCRdb stores in-frame clones only, minus some. The sample has around 99,000 clones, 90% seen once. Input material: peripheral blood. Receptors originate from a man aged 50-60 years with acute or convalescent COVID-19.

V usage is TRBV27 and J usage is TRBJ1-2; D unclear. CDR3 size: 13 residues. In germline, CDR1 is MNHEY, CDR2 SMNVEV (reference sequence). Trimming pared 3 bases from V and 2 bases from J, leaving 7 bases between. The CDR3 spells CASSFGRNYGYTF. The CDR3 bases are TGTGCCAGCAGTTTTGGTCGGAACTATGGCTACACCTTC.

This clone was detected a few times. V gene TRBV5-1 combines with J gene TRBJ1-4; TRBD1 agrees at 8 bases. The germline V gene encodes CDR1 SGHRS and CDR2 YFSETQ. V gave up 0 bases and J gave up 3 bases; unmatched junction bases: 7. The CDR3 has 17 residues. The CDR3 is CASSLAKTGGANEKLFF. Here the CDR3 DNA reads TGCGCCAGCAGCTTGGCCAAAACAGGGGGAGCTAATGAAAAACTGTTTTTT. Variable domain in full (rest from reference TRBV5-1 and TRBJ1-4): KAGVTQTPRYLIKTRGQQVTLSCSPISGHRSVSWYQQTPGQGLQFLFEYFSETQRNKGNFPGRFSGRQFSNSRSEMNVSTLELGDSALYLCASSLAKTGGANEKLFFGSGTQLSVL.

The chain has TRBV27 and TRBJ1-6; TRBD1 agrees at 10 bases. This CDR3 comprises 17 residues. The germline V gene has CDR1 MNHEY and CDR2 SMNVEV (reference sequence). Trimming removed 2 bases from V and 10 bases from J; junction bases left unmatched: 11. The CDR3 here is CASSLSDDRGRRSPLHF. The CDR3, as DNA: TGTGCCAGCAGTTTAAGCGACGACAGGGGGCGTCGATCACCCCTCCACTTT.

This CDR3 reads CASSYSPGLAAPTPGETQYF. CDR3 nucleotides: TGTGCCAGCAGTTACTCCCCGGGACTAGCGGCACCCACCCCCGGAGAGACCCAGTACTTC. The chain carries TRBV6-2 or TRBV6-3 and TRBJ2-5, with 11 bases fitting TRBD2. The CDR3 contains 20 residues. The germline gives CDR1 MNHEY, CDR2 SVGEGT. J gave up 4 bases and V 0 bases, and 16 bases lay outside the gene matches.

This clone occurred a few times. The chain has TRBV18 and TRBJ2-1, with D possibly being TRBD1 (6 bases). This CDR3 region has 14 residues. Germline CDR1 reads KGHSH; CDR2 reads LQKENI. Trimming left V 5 bases short and J 5 bases short, with 13 bases between. CDR3: CASSTLPGDNEQFF. CDR3 sequence (DNA): TGTGCCAGCTCAACCTTGCCAGGGGACAATGAGCAGTTCTTC.

The chain combines TRBV6-2 or TRBV6-3 with TRBJ1-2; TRBD1 agrees at 7 bases. Germline assignment: CDR1 MNHEY and CDR2 SVGEGT. J lost 5 bases, V lost 5 bases, and 8 bases had no gene match. The CDR3 has 14 amino acids. This chain's CDR3 is CASSVRGQAYGYTF. The CDR3 DNA sequence: TGTGCCAGCAGTGTCCGCGGACAGGCATATGGCTACACCTTC.

The chain employs TRBV10-2 and TRBJ2-3; TRBD2 agrees at 7 bases. Germline V gene lookup returns CDR1 WSHSY and CDR2 SAAADI. The length of the CDR3 is 14 residues. V was pared by 4 bases and J by 2 bases, with 3 bases of the junction left unmatched. The chain's CDR3 is CASSAGGYTDTQYF. The CDR3 bases are TGCGCCAGCAGTGCGGGAGGATACACAGATACGCAGTATTTT.

V and J are TRBV7-9 and TRBJ2-1; 7 bases map to TRBD2. V trimming: 5 bases; J trimming: 4 bases; junction bases outside the gene matches: 11. Germline values: CDR1 SEHNR, CDR2 FQNEAQ (reference sequence). CDR3 length: 16 amino acids. Written as DNA, the CDR3 is TGTGCCAGCAGCCCGGGGGAGGGTTCTCGATACAATGAGCAGTTCTTC. This encodes CASSPGEGSRYNEQFF.

The chain couples TRBV6-5 to TRBJ1-5; TRBD1 matches at 8 bases. The trim removed 4 bases at V and 0 bases at J, leaving 5 bases unmatched. CDR3 length: 16 amino acids. The germline gives CDR1 MNHEY, CDR2 SVGAGI. For the CDR3, the DNA is TGTGCCAGCAGTTCCCCAGGGGGCGTTAGCAATCAGCCCCAGCATTTT. Protein sequence: CASSSPGGVSNQPQHF.

This sequence joins TRBV11-2 and TRBJ1-2; D is perhaps TRBD1 (5 bases). V was shortened by 3 bases and J by 1 base, with 24 bases between the two germline ends. This CDR3 is built from 19 residues. Per germline, CDR1 SGHAT and CDR2 FQNNGV. The CDR3 DNA is TGTGCCAGCAGCTTTACCCCGGCTAGGGCAGGGAGGATTAACTATGGCTACACCTTC. Protein: CASSFTPARAGRINYGYTF.

The chain uses TRBV3-1 (or the pseudogene TRBV3-2) and TRBJ2-5; no reliable D call. V gave up 1 base and J gave up 4 bases, with 7 bases separating them. The CDR3 has 13 amino acids. CDR1 and CDR2 (germline): LGHDT, YNNKEL (reference sequence). The chain's CDR3 is CASSQVSGETQYF. The DNA of the CDR3 is TGTGCCAGCAGCCAAGTTTCAGGAGAGACCCAGTACTTC.

The CDR3: CASLTGTGENEQFF. The DNA of the CDR3 is TGCGCCAGCCTAACCGGGACAGGGGAGAATGAGCAGTTCTTC. The chain couples TRBV5-1 to TRBJ2-1; 10 nucleotides align to TRBD1. Per the germline V gene, CDR1 is SGHRS and CDR2 is YFSETQ. V was clipped by 7 bases and J by 7 bases; unmatched bases: 8. The CDR3 is 14 amino acids.

This chain joins TRBV18 and TRBJ2-3, with D unclear. CDR3 length equals 14 residues. V lost 4 bases and J lost 2, with 10 bases in between. The germline V gene encodes CDR1 KGHSH and CDR2 LQKENI. The CDR3 sequence: CASSRSGITDTQYF. The CDR3 coding sequence is TGTGCCAGCTCACGGTCAGGTATCACAGATACGCAGTATTTT.

This chain uses TRBV19 with TRBJ1-5, with 10 positions matching TRBD1. The germline gives CDR1 LNHDA, CDR2 SQIVND (reference sequence). The CDR3 contains 16 residues. V shed 6 bases and J 4 bases; nucleotides not matched to a gene: 9. This chain's CDR3 is CASRINRQGANQPQHF. CDR3 in DNA: TGTGCCAGTAGGATCAACCGACAGGGGGCAAATCAGCCCCAGCATTTT.

This chain connects TRBV27 to TRBJ1-2; 8 positions agree with TRBD1. CDR3 size: 14 residues. Germline V CDR1 and CDR2: MNHEY, SMNVEV (reference sequence). Germline trimming cut 5 bases from V and 2 bases from J; bases unmatched to any gene: 4. The CDR3 loop is CASSPRTGNYGYTF. The CDR3 nucleotides read TGTGCCAGCAGTCCTCGGACAGGGAACTATGGCTACACCTTC.

The chain combines TRBV25-1 with TRBJ1-1, with 8 positions matching TRBD1. The germline CDR1 and CDR2 sequences are MGHDK and SYGVNS. Losses at the gene ends were 3 bases for V and 6 bases for J; bases not matched to a gene: 9. The CDR3 sequence is 15 residues long. DNA of the CDR3: TGTGCCAGCAGTGAGTCTTACAGGGGGACGGCTGAAGCTTTCTTT. Protein sequence: CASSESYRGTAEAFF.

The chain uses TRBV5-1 and TRBJ2-3, with 9 bases identical to TRBD1. This CDR3 contains 19 residues. CDR1 is SGHRS, CDR2 YFSETQ, per germline. V dropped 3 bases and J dropped 1; count of bases not matched to a gene: 15. The CDR3 bases are TGCGCCAGCAGCTGGCGCCGCGGACAGGGGACTCGGGGCACAGATACGCAGTATTTT. Its protein is CASSWRRGQGTRGTDTQYF. Full variable domain (missing parts from reference TRBV5-1 and TRBJ2-3): KAGVTQTPRYLIKTRGQQVTLSCSPISGHRSVSWYQQTPGQGLQFLFEYFSETQRNKGNFPGRFSGRQFSNSRSEMNVSTLELGDSALYLCASSWRRGQGTRGTDTQYFGPGTRLTVL.

V usage is TRBV5-4 and J usage is TRBJ2-7, with D perhaps TRBD2 (5 bases). This CDR3 comprises 19 residues. CDR1 and CDR2 from the germline V gene are SGHNT and YYREEE (reference sequence). Trimming pared 4 bases from V and 0 bases from J, leaving 26 bases between. CDR3 sequence (DNA): TGTGCCAGCAGCCCGGACGTATGGGAGCGACTACCCCACTCCTACGAGCAGTACTTC. This sequence encodes CASSPDVWERLPHSYEQYF.

This chain links TRBV30 with TRBJ1-2; TRBD1 matches at 7 bases. Germline lookup yields CDR1 GTSNPN and CDR2 SVGIG (reference sequence). This CDR3 contains 12 residues. Trimming removed 7 bases from V and 8 bases from J; junction bases left unmatched: 10. The CDR3 protein is CASTTGRNGYTF. The CDR3 DNA reads TGTGCCTCGACGACAGGGAGGAACGGCTACACCTTC.

The chain joins TRBV6-2 or TRBV6-3 to TRBJ1-2; D remains unclear. The CDR3 is made up of 16 amino acids. V was cut by 0 bases and J by 2 bases, with 13 bases left in between. Germline V CDR1 and CDR2: MNHEY, SVGEGT. The CDR3 nucleotides read TGTGCCAGCAGTTACTCAGGTTCCCCCGGGAACTATGGCTACACCTTC. Residues: CASSYSGSPGNYGYTF.

The chain is built from TRBV5-5 and TRBJ2-5, with 7 bases lining up with TRBD1. Germline loops: CDR1 SGHKS, CDR2 YYEKEE (reference sequence). This CDR3 spans 14 amino acids. J lost 1 base, V lost 5 bases, and 5 bases had no gene match. CDR3 loop: CASSAGTVQETQYF. The DNA of the CDR3 is TGTGCCAGCAGTGCCGGGACAGTCCAAGAGACCCAGTACTTC. The variable domain in full, completed from reference TRBV5-5 and TRBJ2-5, reads DAGVTQSPTHLIKTRGQQVTLRCSPISGHKSVSWYQQVLGQGPQFIFQYYEKEERGRGNFPDRFSARQFPNYSSELNVNALLLGDSALYLCASSAGTVQETQYFGPGTRLLVL.

J is TRBJ2-3 and V is TRBV7-9, with D possibly being TRBD2 (5 bases). CDR1 is SEHNR, CDR2 FQNEAQ, per germline (reference sequence). This CDR3 is built from 15 residues. The V and J ends lost 0 bases and 1 base respectively, with 8 bases between them. The DNA of the CDR3 is TGTGCCAGCAGCTTAGCCCCCGGGGGCACAGATACGCAGTATTTT. As protein: CASSLAPGGTDTQYF.

The V call is TRBV5-1, the J call TRBJ2-1; TRBD2 matches at 7 bases. CDR1 and CDR2 (germline): SGHRS, YFSETQ. Germline trimming cut 0 bases from V and 3 bases from J; bases unmatched to any gene: 6. The CDR3 spans 16 residues. The CDR3 nucleotides are TGCGCCAGCAGCTTGGCGGCTAGCGGAGGCTACAATGAGCAGTTCTTC. Protein: CASSLAASGGYNEQFF.

The chain is built from TRBV7-8 and TRBJ2-5; D might be TRBD1 (6 bases). V was pared by 2 bases and J by 4 bases, with 14 bases between. Germline-derived CDR1 and CDR2 are SGHVS and FQNEAQ. The CDR3 runs 15 residues. Written as DNA, the CDR3 is TGTGCCAGCAGCTTATTTACAGGGAGTTTAGAGACCCAGTACTTC. This encodes CASSLFTGSLETQYF.

The chain joins TRBV3-1 (or the pseudogene TRBV3-2) to TRBJ1-1; TRBD1 matches 12 bases. CDR1 LGHDT and CDR2 YNNKEL come from the germline V gene (reference sequence). This CDR3 contains 14 residues. The V segment lost 3 bases and the J segment 7 bases; nucleotides outside the gene matches: 3. CDR3 coding DNA: TGTGCCAGCAGCCACCGGGACAGGGGGCATGAAGCTTTCTTT. Its translation is CASSHRDRGHEAFF.

The chain recombines TRBV7-9 with TRBJ2-3, with TRBD1 matching over 9 bases. The V gene end was trimmed by 5 bases and the J gene end by 1 base; junction bases not matched to a gene: 7. The CDR3 totals 16 residues. Germline CDR1 reads SEHNR; CDR2 reads FQNEAQ (reference sequence). CDR3 sequence: CASSQNRDRGTDTQYF. The CDR3, as DNA: TGTGCCAGCAGCCAGAACCGGGACAGGGGCACAGATACGCAGTATTTT.

The chain couples TRBV6-2 or TRBV6-3 to TRBJ2-7, with D perhaps matching TRBD2 (5 bases). Germline V gives CDR1 MNHEY, CDR2 SVGEGT. The CDR3 sequence is 15 residues long. V was trimmed by 2 bases and J by 0 bases, leaving 11 bases between them. The CDR3 spells CASSYRLASSYEQYF. The CDR3 DNA sequence: TGTGCCAGCAGTTACAGGCTAGCCAGCTCCTACGAGCAGTACTTC.

This chain links TRBV19 with TRBJ1-5; TRBD1 agrees at 7 bases. The J segment lost 8 bases and the V segment lost 3 bases, leaving 7 bases of the junction unmatched. Germline V lookup: CDR1 LNHDA, CDR2 SQIVND (reference sequence). The CDR3 is made up of 14 amino acids. CDR3 loop: CASSMGPGGKPQHF. The CDR3 DNA sequence: TGTGCCAGTAGTATGGGGCCAGGGGGAAAGCCCCAGCATTTT. The full variable domain, its missing parts supplied by reference TRBV19 and TRBJ1-5, is DGGITQSPKYLFRKEGQNVTLSCEQNLNHDAMYWYRQDPGQGLRLIYYSQIVNDFQKGDIAEGYSVSREKKESFPLTVTSAQKNPTAFYLCASSMGPGGKPQHFGDGTRLSIL.

V usage is TRBV24-1 and J usage is TRBJ2-3, with a possible D match to TRBD2 (5 bases). Germline CDR1 is KGHDR and CDR2 is SFDVKD. V dropped 9 bases and J dropped 5 bases, with 17 bases sitting between them. The CDR3 totals 14 residues. The CDR3 DNA is TGTGCCACCGAGGGCAGATCATCGGTAGATACGCAGTATTTT. It yields the protein CATEGRSSVDTQYF.

This chain connects TRBV9 to TRBJ2-7, with a weak D call TRBD2 (5 bases). V was pared by 2 bases and J by 5 bases, with 20 bases between. The V gene's germline CDR1 is SGDLS and CDR2 YYNGEE. CDR3 size: 16 residues. The CDR3 nucleotides are TGTGCCAGCAGCGTCGACCCTCGGGGTCACGATAACGAGCAGTACTTC. It codes for CASSVDPRGHDNEQYF. Using reference TRBV9 and TRBJ2-7 for the parts outside the CDR3, the full variable domain is DSGVTQTPKHLITATGQRVTLRCSPRSGDLSVYWYQQSLDQGLQFLIQYYNGEERAKGNILERFSAQQFPDLHSELNLSSLELGDSALYFCASSVDPRGHDNEQYFGPGTRLTVT.

The rearrangement uses TRBV4-3 and TRBJ2-3; D is unresolved. Germline CDR1 reads LGHNA; CDR2 reads YSLEER. CDR3 length: 14 amino acids. The V gene lost 1 base and the J gene lost 5 bases, with 10 bases spanning the gap. The CDR3, as DNA: TGCGCCAGCAGCCAAGTTTCCAGTCTAGATACGCAGTATTTT. This gives the protein CASSQVSSLDTQYF.

This chain uses TRBV5-1 with TRBJ2-3; 14 positions agree with TRBD2. Germline lookup yields CDR1 SGHRS and CDR2 YFSETQ. There are 18 residues in the CDR3. Trimming at V came to 0 bases and at J to 5 bases, leaving 8 bases not matched to a gene. The CDR3 DNA reads TGCGCCAGCAGCTTGGTGGCGGGACTAGCGGGAGTGGGAGATACGCAGTATTTT. Residues: CASSLVAGLAGVGDTQYF.